Following are 21 T cell receptor beta chains from one sample sequenced in a study of shared clonotypes between healthy human individuals. Naive CD8 cells, CD45RO-negative and positively selected for CCR7, excluded terminally differentiated effector memory CD45RA+ cells. Sequencing used immunoSEQ multiplex PCR; TCRdb keeps in-frame clones, though not all of them. The repertoire holds about 580,000 clones, roughly 98% seen once, with more than 0.3% in the top ten. The sequenced sample was naive CD8+ T cells sorted from blood. Receptors originate from a man aged 25-40 years in good health.

As regards this clone: This specimen includes other DNA sequences encoding the same CDR3. This chain connects TRBV13 to TRBJ2-7; 12 bases match TRBD2. The ends lost 5 bases at V and 4 bases at J; junction bases unmatched: 3. The CDR3 is made up of 14 amino acids. CDR1 is PRHDT and CDR2 is FYEKMQ in the germline V gene (reference sequence). CDR3 DNA: TGTGCCAGCAGCCTAGCGGGAGGGCAATACGAGCAGTACTTC. This gives the protein CASSLAGGQYEQYF. Variable domain in full (rest from reference TRBV13 and TRBJ2-7): AAGVIQSPRHLIKEKRETATLKCYPIPRHDTVYWYQQGPGQDPQFLISFYEKMQSDKGSIPDRFSAQQFSDYHSELNMSSLELGDSALYFCASSLAGGQYEQYFGPGTRLTVT.

The rearrangement uses TRBV5-1 and TRBJ2-5, with a possible D match to TRBD2 (6 bases). With 5 bases removed from V and 3 bases from J, the gap between germline ends came to 14 bases. Germline V lookup: CDR1 SGHRS, CDR2 YFSETQ. The CDR3 sequence is 14 residues long. The DNA of the CDR3 is TGCGCCAGCAGACCGAGGACGGGAGAAGAGACCCAGTACTTC. Its protein product is CASRPRTGEETQYF.

The V gene is TRBV5-1, the J gene TRBJ2-7; 10 bases are shared with TRBD1. The germline gives CDR1 SGHRS, CDR2 YFSETQ. With 0 bases clipped from V and 5 bases from J, the junction kept 5 bases outside the gene matches. The length of the CDR3 is 15 residues. The DNA of the CDR3 is TGCGCCAGCAGCTTGGCCACGACAGGGGGCGACGAGCAGTACTTC. It specifies CASSLATTGGDEQYF.

The chain has TRBV27 and TRBJ2-7, with 7 nucleotides matching TRBD2. Germline-derived CDR1 and CDR2 are MNHEY and SMNVEV (reference sequence). The V and J ends lost 4 bases and 4 bases, in that order; junction bases with no gene match: 10. CDR3 length: 15 residues. In DNA form, the CDR3 reads TGTGCCAGCAGTTCTTTCCGCGGGGGAGGGTACGAGCAGTACTTC. It is translated as CASSSFRGGGYEQYF.

This clone occurred once. CDR3 DNA sequence: TGTGCCAGCAGATCTCCTCGACAGGGGCTAGCCCGCCGGCCCTACGAGCAGTACTTC. Its protein product is CASRSPRQGLARRPYEQYF. The rearrangement joins TRBV28 to TRBJ2-7; TRBD1 agrees at 8 bases. This CDR3 comprises 19 residues. Per germline, CDR1 MDHEN and CDR2 SYDVKM. V was clipped by 6 bases and J by 2 bases; unmatched bases: 21.

This chain joins TRBV4-1 and TRBJ1-5, with TRBD1 matching 9 bases. The CDR3 is 17 amino acids. Germline V gives CDR1 MGHRA, CDR2 YSYEKL. After removal of 4 bases from V and 3 bases from J, the junction contained 10 bases not matched to a gene. CDR3 region: CASSPGQGLLSNQPQHF. In nucleotides, the CDR3 is TGCGCCAGCAGCCCGGGACAGGGTTTGTTGTCCAATCAGCCCCAGCATTTT.

This chain links TRBV27 with TRBJ2-2; D remains ambiguous. The germline CDR1 and CDR2 sequences are MNHEY and SMNVEV (reference sequence). The V gene lost 1 base and the J gene lost 0 bases, with 6 bases spanning the gap. This CDR3 is built from 15 residues. Here the CDR3 reads CASSLWQPNTGELFF. As DNA, the CDR3 is TGTGCCAGCAGTTTATGGCAGCCGAACACCGGGGAGCTGTTTTTT.

The chain couples TRBV5-4 to TRBJ2-1; D uncertain. CDR3 length: 12 residues. The V gene lost 5 bases and the J gene lost 10 bases, with 13 bases spanning the gap. Germline lookup yields CDR1 SGHNT and CDR2 YYREEE (reference sequence). CDR3: CASRRPLSEQFF. The CDR3 DNA reads as TGTGCCAGCAGACGCCCACTTTCGGAGCAGTTCTTC.

The sample holds one count of this clone. The rearrangement joins TRBV7-9 to TRBJ2-7; 12 bases align to TRBD2. The CDR3 runs 17 residues. V lost 5 bases, J lost 4 bases, and 12 bases stayed unmatched. The germline V gene has CDR1 SEHNR and CDR2 FQNEAQ (reference sequence). The CDR3: CASSPQTSGRTMYEQYF. The CDR3 DNA sequence: TGTGCCAGCAGCCCTCAAACTAGCGGGAGGACAATGTACGAGCAGTACTTC.

The rearrangement uses TRBV28 and TRBJ1-4; 10 bases map to TRBD1. CDR1 MDHEN and CDR2 SYDVKM come from the germline V gene. The ends lost 4 bases at V and 7 bases at J; junction bases unmatched: 9. CDR3 size: 16 residues. The DNA for the CDR3 is TGTGCCAGCAGTTGGACCGGGACAGGGGTGGGTGAAAAACTGTTTTTT. This translates into CASSWTGTGVGEKLFF.

V gene TRBV29-1 combines with J gene TRBJ1-1, with D unclear. In germline, CDR1 is SQVTM, CDR2 ANQGSEA. This CDR3 has 14 amino acids. Trimming shortened V by 1 base and J by 1 base, and 10 bases separated the two germline ends. CDR3 nucleotide sequence: TGCAGCGTTGAAGGGTACATGGAGAACACTGAAGCTTTCTTT. Translating it yields CSVEGYMENTEAFF.

This sequence joins TRBV7-2 and TRBJ2-7; maybe TRBD2 (5 bases). The CDR3 totals 14 residues. V was cut by 0 bases and J by 4 bases, with 10 bases left in between. CDR1 SGHTA and CDR2 FQGNSA come from the germline V gene. CDR3 residues: CASSLAGATYEQYF. The DNA for the CDR3 is TGTGCCAGCAGCTTAGCGGGAGCTACTTACGAGCAGTACTTC.

CDR3 sequence: CASSLEGLPRYPGELFF. CDR3 DNA: TGTGCCAGCAGCTTGGAGGGACTTCCCCGCTACCCCGGGGAGCTGTTTTTT. This chain links TRBV7-7 with TRBJ2-2, with TRBD2 as a possible D gene (6 bases). This CDR3 comprises 17 residues. In germline, CDR1 is SSHAT, CDR2 FNYEAQ (reference sequence). V shed 3 bases and J shed 6 bases, with 20 bases lying between them.

V and J are TRBV6-1 and TRBJ1-5, with unresolved D. Germline V CDR1 and CDR2: MNHNS, SASEGT. V dropped 4 bases and J dropped 5 bases, with 12 bases sitting between them. The CDR3 sequence is 14 residues long. This CDR3 reads CASSGTLTHQPQHF. The CDR3 region has the DNA TGTGCCAGCAGTGGAACCCTCACTCATCAGCCCCAGCATTTT.

In the case of this clone: Other DNA sequences in this sample translate to the same CDR3. The rearrangement uses TRBV19 and TRBJ2-7; D uncertain. CDR3 size: 13 residues. Looked up from germline, CDR1 is LNHDA and CDR2 is SQIVND (reference sequence). V shed 1 base and J shed 0 bases, with 4 bases lying between them. The CDR3 DNA follows: TGTGCCAGTAGTATAGGCCTCTCCTACGAGCAGTACTTC. It codes for CASSIGLSYEQYF.

The chain uses TRBV6-5 and TRBJ2-5; the D gene could be TRBD1 or TRBD2 (5 bases each). Germline V gene lookup returns CDR1 MNHEY and CDR2 SVGAGI. This CDR3 spans 13 amino acids. V dropped 6 bases and J dropped 5 bases, with 13 bases sitting between them. CDR3 region: CASRGVGDETQYF. The CDR3 bases are TGTGCCAGCAGGGGGGTGGGCGACGAGACCCAGTACTTC.

The chain links TRBV7-9 to TRBJ2-7; TRBD1 matches 7 bases. V gave up 3 bases and J gave up 1 base; unmatched junction bases: 3. Germline loops: CDR1 SEHNR, CDR2 FQNEAQ (reference sequence). This CDR3 contains 14 residues. CDR3 region: CASSFGDSSYEQYF. CDR3 DNA sequence: TGTGCCAGCAGCTTCGGGGACAGTTCCTACGAGCAGTACTTC.

The chain recombines TRBV7-9 with TRBJ1-4; 10 bases align to TRBD1. The CDR3 has 15 amino acids. With 5 bases clipped from V and 5 bases from J, the junction kept 5 bases outside the gene matches. CDR1 is SEHNR, CDR2 FQNEAQ, per germline (reference sequence). The CDR3 region has the DNA TGTGCCAGCAGCCAGACAGGGGGCGGAAATGAAAAACTGTTTTTT. This gives the protein CASSQTGGGNEKLFF.

The chain couples TRBV4-3 to TRBJ2-5, with TRBD2 identical over 11 bases. The CDR3 covers 14 residues. Looked up from germline, CDR1 is LGHNA and CDR2 is YSLEER. Germline trimming cut 7 bases from V and 5 bases from J; bases unmatched to any gene: 6. The CDR3 DNA reads as TGCGCCAGCACCCTAGCGGGAGGAGAGGAGACCCAGTACTTC. Encoded protein: CASTLAGGEETQYF.

The gene calls are TRBV10-2 and TRBJ2-7; D is undetermined. The CDR3 has 20 amino acids. Germline values: CDR1 WSHSY, CDR2 SAAADI. Trimming removed 3 bases from V and 1 base from J, with 28 bases in between. CDR3 bases: TGCGCCAGCAGTGATCGTGGTAAAGGAATAAATTTAATCGAATCCTACGAGCAGTACTTC. This codes for CASSDRGKGINLIESYEQYF.

The chain carries TRBV4-3 and TRBJ2-7, with D maybe TRBD1 (5 bases). The CDR3 sequence is 15 residues long. Trimming took 1 base from V and 7 from J, leaving 17 bases between them. CDR1 is LGHNA, CDR2 YSLEER, per germline. CDR3 in amino acids: CASSQARRQSKEQYF. CDR3 coding DNA: TGCGCCAGCAGCCAAGCCCGGAGACAGTCTAAAGAGCAGTACTTC.